The T cell receptor (beta chain) under discussion was sequenced for a study of CD4 T cells in relation to SARS-CoV-2 and coronaviruses. Assay: immunoSEQ multiplex PCR; the TCRdb copy retains only in-frame clones and omits some. This sample has approximately 64,000 clones; less than 95% occur once, and the top ten carry approximately 0.14%. Study results and caveats: The assay detects memory recall responses, not culture-primed primary responses. In around three fifths of donors, memory CD4+ clonotypes crossrecognized SARS-CoV-2 and at least one common cold coronavirus spike.

CD4+ T cells from unexposed donors were obtained before the COVID-19 pandemic (2011-2018). Naive and memory CD4+ T cells came from enriched cryopreserved PBMCs. The CDR3 has 15 residues. With 1 base removed from V and 8 bases from J, the gap between germline ends came to 14 bases. The germline V gene has CDR1 LGHDT and CDR2 YNNKEL (reference sequence). This clone has only one observation. What it recognizes is unknown. The sequence derives from a human donor in good health. Sequencing was carried out using naive CD4+ T cells from PBMCs. Subset: naive CD4+ T cells isolated by negative enrichment. The chain carries TRBV3-1 (or the pseudogene TRBV3-2) and TRBJ1-4; D perhaps matches TRBD1 (6 bases). The CDR3 spells CASSQGDMRREKLFF. The CDR3 DNA reads TGTGCCAGCAGCCAAGGGGACATGCGGAGGGAAAAACTGTTTTTT.